Shown below are 13 T cell receptor gamma chains from a single sample sequenced in a study of gamma delta lymphoproliferative disorders and STAT genes. The receptor sequences were amplified from genomic DNA of peripheral blood mononuclear cells. TCRdb ran CATT on the multiplex PCR reads. The sample gives about 710 gamma-chain clones, 9% to 15% of which show up once; 25% is in the top ten. Material for sequencing was blood. The receptors shown here come from a human donor in good health.

In its sample, this clone ranks as medium-sized. The chain recombines TRGV4 with TRGJ1 or TRGJ2. TCRdb records no J gene; here it was assigned by comparing the DNA to germline. Trimming took 0 bases from V and 1 from J; bases not matched to a gene: 21. CDR3 length equals 20 residues. Germline CDR1 reads EGSTGY; CDR2 reads YDSYTSSV. The CDR3 bases are TGTGCCACCTGGGATGGGCCCCCTCCCAACCCCCCGGTCAATTATTATAAGAAACTCTTT. This translates into CATWDGPPPNPPVNYYKKLF.

To note about this clone: A far larger clone is one base from this, pointing to a likely read error. This same CDR3 is encoded by further DNA sequences in the sample. V usage is TRGV10 and J usage is TRGJP1. TCRdb records no J gene; here it was assigned by comparing the DNA to germline. TRGV10 is noted as an ORF with a role that remains uncertain. V dropped 8 bases and J dropped 0; count of bases not matched to a gene: 13. The CDR3 spans 17 residues. As DNA, the CDR3 is TGTGCTGCGTGGGATTTAGGTCTAAATACCACTGGTTGGTTCAAGATATTT. As protein: CAAWDLGLNTTGWFKIF.

This clone is judged large. The chain combines TRGV3 with TRGJ1 or TRGJ2. The J gene, absent from TCRdb, was called here by matching the DNA to germline. Trimming cost V 0 bases and J 2 bases; bases outside gene matches: 10. This CDR3 is 16 amino acids long. Germline V gene sequence: CDR1 VTNTFY, CDR2 YDVSTARD (reference sequence). The CDR3 nucleotides read TGTGCCACCTGGGACAGGGGGATAACGCATTATTATAAGAAACTCTTT. Amino acids: CATWDRGITHYYKKLF.

This clone is medium-sized by share. The same CDR3 can be traced to other DNA sequences in this sample. The V gene is TRGV2, the J gene TRGJ1 or TRGJ2. TCRdb records no J gene; here it was assigned by comparing the DNA to germline. The germline CDR1 and CDR2 sequences are EGSNGY and YDSYNSKV. J lost 0 bases, V lost 0 bases, and 2 bases had no gene match. This CDR3 has 14 amino acids. The DNA of the CDR3 is TGTGCCACCTGGGACGGGCCGAATTATTATAAGAAACTCTTT. This codes for CATWDGPNYYKKLF.

Judged by abundance, this clone is medium-sized. This chain joins TRGV9 and TRGJ1 or TRGJ2. Matching the DNA to germline supplied the J gene, which TCRdb does not give. There are 12 residues in the CDR3. J lost 3 bases, V lost 5 bases, and 4 bases had no gene match. The germline CDR1 and CDR2 sequences are GITISATS and ISYDGTV (reference sequence). As DNA, the CDR3 is TGTGCCTTGTGGGTCTTTTATTATAAGAAACTCTTT. Residues: CALWVFYYKKLF.

This clone counts as medium-sized (0.01 to 0.1%). The chain links TRGV3 to TRGJ1 or TRGJ2. The J gene was not available in TCRdb and was assigned here by matching the DNA to germline segments. CDR1 VTNTFY and CDR2 YDVSTARD come from the germline V gene (reference sequence). V gave up 0 bases and J gave up 4 bases; unmatched junction bases: 3. The CDR3 extends over 13 amino acids. CDR3 nucleotides: TGTGCCACCTGGGACAGGCTGTATTATAAGAAACTCTTT. Its protein product is CATWDRLYYKKLF.

This clone is large. This chain connects TRGV3 to TRGJ1 or TRGJ2. TCRdb is silent on the J gene; assignment here came from matching the DNA to germline. From germline, CDR1 is VTNTFY and CDR2 YDVSTARD (reference sequence). V was pared by 0 bases and J by 10 bases, with 6 bases of the junction left unmatched. This CDR3 has 12 residues. The DNA of the CDR3 is TGTGCCACCTGGGACAGGCTCAGGAAGAAACTCTTT. Amino acids: CATWDRLRKKLF.

This clone was counted a single time. This chain joins TRGV5 and TRGJ1 or TRGJ2. Matching the DNA to germline supplied the J gene, which TCRdb does not give. From germline, CDR1 is VINAFY and CDR2 YDVSNSKD. The CDR3 is made up of 14 amino acids. J gave up 6 bases and V 3 bases, and 11 bases lay outside the gene matches. The CDR3 spells CATWDGSLGYKKLF. The DNA for the CDR3 is TGTGCCACCTGGGACGGTTCCCTAGGTTATAAGAAACTCTTT.

Concerning this clone itself: This sample also contains other DNA sequences that code for the same CDR3. The V gene is TRGV9, the J gene TRGJ1 or TRGJ2. Here the J gene came from matching the DNA to germline, since TCRdb omits it. CDR1 is GITISATS, CDR2 ISYDGTV, per germline (reference sequence). CDR3 length: 13 amino acids. J gave up 2 bases and V 1 base, and 2 bases lay outside the gene matches. DNA of the CDR3: TGTGCCTTGTGGGAGGTATATTATTATAAGAAACTCTTT. Protein sequence: CALWEVYYYKKLF.

This clone ranks as medium-sized. The chain is built from TRGV2 and TRGJP2. The J gene, missing from TCRdb, was assigned here through DNA to germline matching. Trimming took 1 base from V and 0 from J; bases not matched to a gene: 2. Germline CDR1 is EGSNGY and CDR2 is YDSYNSKV. The CDR3 spans 15 residues. In DNA form, the CDR3 reads TGTGCCACCTGGGACGGATATAGTAGTGATTGGATCAAGACGTTT. Translation: CATWDGYSSDWIKTF.

This clone ranks as medium-sized (0.01 to 0.1%). The chain links TRGV5 to TRGJ1 or TRGJ2. The J gene is absent in TCRdb and was assigned here via DNA matching to germline. Losses at the gene ends were 6 bases for V and 2 bases for J; bases not matched to a gene: 4. This CDR3 spans 12 amino acids. Per germline, CDR1 VINAFY and CDR2 YDVSNSKD. CDR3 DNA sequence: TGTGCCACCTGGTTTTATTATTATAAGAAACTCTTT. Translation: CATWFYYYKKLF.

This clone showed up just a few times. The DNA is omitted, as the CDR3 cannot be located on it reliably, and the CDR3 follows TCRdb's listing. V gene TRGV11 was called; the J gene was not. TRGV11 is given ORF status, its function remaining uncertain. The CDR3 has 13 amino acids, counting both end residues. This chain's CDR3 is CTTVPAKSYKKLF.

By share of the sample, this clone is medium-sized (0.01 to 0.1%). The rearrangement links TRGV8 to TRGJ1 or TRGJ2. As TCRdb names no J gene, one was assigned here on the basis of a DNA match to germline. This CDR3 contains 12 residues. V shed 3 bases and J 11 bases; nucleotides not matched to a gene: 10. The germline CDR1 and CDR2 sequences are VENAVY and YDSYNSRV. The CDR3 DNA reads TGTGCCACCTGGGATCAGGGGATAGAGAAACTCTTT. It is translated as CATWDQGIEKLF.